This T cell receptor beta chain came from a study of cytomegalovirus exposure and HLA in healthy donors (dated by TCRdb to the late 2010s). Background for the entire study: A later analysis indicated that the 120 validation repertoires were generated on the platform also employed for the approximately 700 repertoires of the first cohort. The study aimed to test whether signatures of past pathogen exposure could be identified by cataloging public T cell receptors. A separate validation cohort of about 110 different subjects was used in addition to the roughly 670-subject first cohort. High-throughput TCR immunosequencing, statistical association of individual TCRs with disease status, and machine learning were combined to predict cytomegalovirus infection status. General conclusions and limits of the study: A total of roughly 160 TCR beta chains were listed by the study as associated with cytomegalovirus. The authors suggested that the approach could potentially be extended to other disease states and immunological phenotypes. The classifier was reported to diagnose cytomegalovirus status with high specificity and sensitivity in both the original and validation cohorts. While some public TCRs were present in many individuals, most TCR sequences turned up only very rarely across donors. A later analysis lacked HLA typing for the validation cohort, so it scored co-occurrence in that cohort across all 130 or so repertoires. A few of the identified cytomegalovirus-associated TCR beta chains were confirmed in vitro to be specific for cytomegalovirus antigens. Of the cluster scores, 90% to 95% were above 0 in a later analysis, which found that TCRs clustered in the first cohort also tended to co-occur in the 95 to 150 validation repertoires.

Separate from the roughly 650-subject first cohort, the validation cohort of about 120 subjects was the group to which the donors belonged. This clone showed up just once. Its binding antigen is unknown. No much larger clone exists at a distance of one base, and base qualities are not known. V and J are trimmed by 0 bases and 0 bases, and the gene matches miss 5 bases of the junction. From its cysteine to its phenylalanine, the CDR3 spans 16 amino acids. This entry keeps only the CDR3 DNA: 48 bases, framed from base 1. CDR1 and CDR2, looked up from the germline V gene (reference sequence), are MNHEY and SMNVEV. The method behind the library was the immunoSEQ multiplex PCR assay. For the original study's pipeline: A statistical classification framework was developed to diagnose cytomegalovirus status using the catalog of TCR beta chain sequences. TCRdb's version of the immuneACCESS table is confined to in-frame rearrangements and falls short of the full clone set. An unresolved V gene accounts for under half of the shortfall where checked; the remainder is of unknown origin. The DNA gave D and trimming, while V, J and clone size come from that table. Here the sample has around 160,000 clones; 85% occur a single time. The ten most abundant clones make up around 2.5% of the sample.

The receptor was derived from a young man in good health and CMV-seropositive. The chain is encoded by TRBV27 joined to TRBJ2-7, and 7 bases in between align with TRBD1. Material for sequencing was PBMCs. The nucleotide sequence reads TGTGCCAGCAGTTTATCGAAAGGGACAGTCTCCTACGAGCAGTACTTC. This is translated as CASSLSKGTVSYEQYF.